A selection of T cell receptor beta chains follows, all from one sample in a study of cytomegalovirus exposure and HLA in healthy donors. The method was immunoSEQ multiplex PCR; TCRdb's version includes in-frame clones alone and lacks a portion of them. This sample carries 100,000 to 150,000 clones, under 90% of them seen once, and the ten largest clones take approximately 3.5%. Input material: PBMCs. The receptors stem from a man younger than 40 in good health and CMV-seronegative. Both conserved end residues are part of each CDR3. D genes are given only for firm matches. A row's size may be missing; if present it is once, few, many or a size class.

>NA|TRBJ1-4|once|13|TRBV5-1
TGCGCCAGCAGCTTAGGGGGTGATGAAAAACTGTTTTTT
CASSLGGDEKLFF
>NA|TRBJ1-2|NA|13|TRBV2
TGTGCCAGCAGCCTACAGGGATCCTATGGCTACACCTTC
CASSLQGSYGYTF
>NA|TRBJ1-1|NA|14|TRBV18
TGTGCCAGCTCACCCGCCAGACAGCTCTCTGAAGCTTTCTTT
CASSPARQLSEAFF
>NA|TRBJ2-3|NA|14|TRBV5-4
TGTGCCAGCCGACCGGACAGTTACACAGATACGCAGTATTTT
CASRPDSYTDTQYF
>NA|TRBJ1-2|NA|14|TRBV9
TGTGCCAGCAGGGGAGGCATAGCTAACTATGGCTACACCTTC
CASRGGIANYGYTF
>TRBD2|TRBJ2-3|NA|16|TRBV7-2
TGTGCCAGCAGCTTAGGCCCAGCGGGGGGCACAGATACGCAGTATTTT
CASSLGPAGGTDTQYF
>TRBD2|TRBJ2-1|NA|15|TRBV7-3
TGTGCCAGCAGCTTACTTGGGACTAGCTTGGGTGAGCAGTTCTTC
CASSLLGTSLGEQFF
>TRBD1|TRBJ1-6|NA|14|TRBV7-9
TGTGCCAGCAGCTCGGGACAGGGGTTCTCACCCCTCCACTTT
CASSSGQGFSPLHF
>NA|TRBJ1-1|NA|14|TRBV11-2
TGTGCCAGCAGCCTAGGACAGTTGAACACTGAAGCTTTCTTT
CASSLGQLNTEAFF
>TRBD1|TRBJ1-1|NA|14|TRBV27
TGTGCCAGCGGACGGACAGGGGTGAACGCTGAAGCTTTCTTT
CASGRTGVNAEAFF
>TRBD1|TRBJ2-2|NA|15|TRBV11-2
TGTGCCAGCAGCTCCCGGACAGGGAAGATCGGGGAGCTGTTTTTT
CASSSRTGKIGELFF
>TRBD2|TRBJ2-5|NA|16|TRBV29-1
TGCAGCGTCCCCGGGCGGCGGGGGGGCCGTCAAGAGACCCAGTACTTC
CSVPGRRGGRQETQYF
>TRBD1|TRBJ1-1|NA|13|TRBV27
TGTGCCAGCAGTTCTACAGGGGCACTGGGGGCTTTCTTT
CASSSTGALGAFF
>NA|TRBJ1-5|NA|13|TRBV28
TGTGCCAGCAGTTATCCCCCAAATCAGCCCCAGCATTTT
CASSYPPNQPQHF
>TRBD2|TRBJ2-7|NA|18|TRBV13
TGTGCCAGCAGCTCTAGAGGGGGACTAGCGGGAGGGTTCTACGAGCAGTACTTC
CASSSRGGLAGGFYEQYF
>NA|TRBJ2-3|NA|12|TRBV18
TGTGCCAGCTCACCAACTACAGATACGCAGTATTTT
CASSPTTDTQYF
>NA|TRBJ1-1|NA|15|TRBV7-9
TGTGCCAGCAGCCCCGCGGGGACCACGAACACTGAAGCTTTCTTT
CASSPAGTTNTEAFF